This T cell receptor beta chain appears in the sequencing data of a study of a mutant IDH1 vaccine in newly diagnosed glioma. Profiled with immunoSEQ multiplex PCR; TCRdb holds only in-frame clones, not every one. The sample lists approximately 79,000 clones; approximately 89% were seen once. The CDR3 contains 17 residues. Trimming took off 5 bases at V and 5 bases at J, with 22 bases between the two ends. In germline, CDR1 is MDHEN, CDR2 SYDVKM. Time point indicated: week 23, last vaccination. Every vaccine dose comprised 300 ug of mutant IDH1 20-mer peptide plus topical imiquimod. About this clone: Its specificity is unknown.

The sequencing used PBMCs, collected from a glioma patient whose treatment included an IDH1 peptide vaccine. The genes are TRBV28 and TRBJ2-4; D is perhaps TRBD1 (7 bases). This receptor was identified in a woman in her forties or fifties with glioma. CDR3 in DNA: TGTGCCAGCAGTACTTTCCGACAGGGAGGTCTCGAAAACATTCAGTACTTC. Amino acids: CASSTFRQGGLENIQYF.